This T cell receptor beta chain was sequenced for a study of technical replicates of blood from a handful of donors. Per the germline V gene, CDR1 is GTSNPN and CDR2 is SVGIG (reference sequence). CDR3 size: 11 residues. The V gene lost 4 bases and the J gene lost 9 bases, with 10 bases spanning the gap. Profiling relied on immunoSEQ multiplex PCR, and the TCRdb table lists in-frame clones only, not all of them. The sample gives 70,000 to 90,000 clones, about 92% of which show up once; around 0.25% is in the top ten. The chain employs TRBV30 and TRBJ2-1; the D is unclear. This receptor was obtained from a human donor in good health. The sequenced sample consisted of T cells isolated from PBMCs. As DNA, the CDR3 is TGTGCCTGGACAGCGCTTGGTGAGCAGTTCTTC. Translation: CAWTALGEQFF.